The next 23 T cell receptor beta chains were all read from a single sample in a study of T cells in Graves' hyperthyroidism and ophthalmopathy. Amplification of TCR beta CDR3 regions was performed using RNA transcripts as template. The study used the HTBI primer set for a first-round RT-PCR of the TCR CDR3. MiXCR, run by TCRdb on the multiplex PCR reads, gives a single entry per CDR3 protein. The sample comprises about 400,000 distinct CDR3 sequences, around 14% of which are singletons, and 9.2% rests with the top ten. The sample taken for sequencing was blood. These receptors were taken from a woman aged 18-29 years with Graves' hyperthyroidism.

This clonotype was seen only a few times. The CDR3, as DNA: TGTGCCAGCACGCGGACAGGGGAGAATATCGGGGAGCTGTTTTTT. This sequence encodes CASTRTGENIGELFF. The rearrangement joins TRBV6-2 or TRBV6-3 to TRBJ2-2, with 9 bases that match TRBD1. CDR3 size: 15 residues. Germline values: CDR1 MNHEY, CDR2 SVGEGT. V lost 7 bases and J lost 7; bases outside the gene matches: 10.

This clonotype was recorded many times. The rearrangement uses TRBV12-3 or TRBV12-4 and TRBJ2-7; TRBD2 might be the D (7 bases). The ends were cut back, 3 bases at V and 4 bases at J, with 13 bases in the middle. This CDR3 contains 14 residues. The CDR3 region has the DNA TGTGCCAGCAGTTTCGGGGGGCAGTCTTACGAGCAGTACTTC. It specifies CASSFGGQSYEQYF.

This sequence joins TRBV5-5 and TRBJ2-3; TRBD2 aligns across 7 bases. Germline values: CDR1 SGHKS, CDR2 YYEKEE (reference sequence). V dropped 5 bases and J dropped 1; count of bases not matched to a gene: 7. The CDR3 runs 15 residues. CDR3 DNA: TGTGCCAGCAGATCCCTAGGGAGGGGCACAGATACGCAGTATTTT. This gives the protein CASRSLGRGTDTQYF.

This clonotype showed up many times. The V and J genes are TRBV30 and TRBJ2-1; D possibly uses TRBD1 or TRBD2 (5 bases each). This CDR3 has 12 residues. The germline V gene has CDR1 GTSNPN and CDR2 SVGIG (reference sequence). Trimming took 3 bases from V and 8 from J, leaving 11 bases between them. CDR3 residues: CAWSVGGYEQFF. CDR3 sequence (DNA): TGTGCCTGGAGCGTTGGGGGATATGAGCAGTTCTTC.

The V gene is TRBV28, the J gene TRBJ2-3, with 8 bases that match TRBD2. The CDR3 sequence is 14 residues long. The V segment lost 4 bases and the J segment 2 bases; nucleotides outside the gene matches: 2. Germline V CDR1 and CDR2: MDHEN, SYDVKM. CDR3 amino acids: CASSSSGHTDTQYF. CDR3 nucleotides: TGTGCCAGCAGTTCTAGCGGGCACACAGATACGCAGTATTTT.

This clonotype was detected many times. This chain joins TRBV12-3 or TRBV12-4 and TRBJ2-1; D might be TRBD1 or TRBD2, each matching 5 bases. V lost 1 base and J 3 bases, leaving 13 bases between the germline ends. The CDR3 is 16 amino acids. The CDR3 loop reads CASSLGGGPLYNEQFF. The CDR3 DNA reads TGTGCCAGCAGTTTAGGTGGGGGTCCCCTCTACAATGAGCAGTTCTTC.

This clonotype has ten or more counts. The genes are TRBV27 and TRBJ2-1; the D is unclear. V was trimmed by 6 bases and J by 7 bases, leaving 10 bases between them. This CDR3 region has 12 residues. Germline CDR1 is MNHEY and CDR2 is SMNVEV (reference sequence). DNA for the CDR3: TGTGCCAGCAGCATCTTGGGAAATGAGCAGTTCTTC. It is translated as CASSILGNEQFF.

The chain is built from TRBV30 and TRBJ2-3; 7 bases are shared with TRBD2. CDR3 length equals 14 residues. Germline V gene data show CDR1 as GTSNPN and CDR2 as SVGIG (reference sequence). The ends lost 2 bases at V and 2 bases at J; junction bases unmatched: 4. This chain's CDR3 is CAWSRLADTDTQYF. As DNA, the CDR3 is TGTGCCTGGAGTCGACTAGCAGACACAGATACGCAGTATTTT.

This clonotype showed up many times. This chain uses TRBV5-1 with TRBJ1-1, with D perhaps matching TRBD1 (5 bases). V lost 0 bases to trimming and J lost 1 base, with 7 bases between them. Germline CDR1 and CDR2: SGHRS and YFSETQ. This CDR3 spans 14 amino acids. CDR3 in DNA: TGCGCCAGCAGCTTGGCCACAGGGAACACTGAAGCTTTCTTT. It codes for CASSLATGNTEAFF.

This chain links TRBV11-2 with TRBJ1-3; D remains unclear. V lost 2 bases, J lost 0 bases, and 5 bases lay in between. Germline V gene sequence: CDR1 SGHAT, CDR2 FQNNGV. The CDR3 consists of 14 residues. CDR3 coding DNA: TGTGCCAGCAGCTTATCCGTCTCTGGAAACACCATATATTTT. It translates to CASSLSVSGNTIYF. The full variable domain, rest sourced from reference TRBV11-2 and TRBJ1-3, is EAGVAQSPRYKIIEKRQSVAFWCNPISGHATLYWYQQILGQGPKLLIQFQNNGVVDDSQLPKDRFSAERLKGVDSTLKIQPAKLEDSAVYLCASSLSVSGNTIYFGEGSWLTVV.

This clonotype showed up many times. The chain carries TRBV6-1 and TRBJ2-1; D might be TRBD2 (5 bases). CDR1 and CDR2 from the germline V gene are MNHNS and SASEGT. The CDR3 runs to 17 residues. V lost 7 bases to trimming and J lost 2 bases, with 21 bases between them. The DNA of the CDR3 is TGTGCCAGCACCAATTTGCGGTGGGAGACCCCCTACAATGAGCAGTTCTTC. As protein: CASTNLRWETPYNEQFF.

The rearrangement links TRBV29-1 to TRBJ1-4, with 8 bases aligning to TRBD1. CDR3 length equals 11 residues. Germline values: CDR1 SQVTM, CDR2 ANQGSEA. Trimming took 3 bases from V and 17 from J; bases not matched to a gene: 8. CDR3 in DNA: TGCAGCGTTGACGGTGGGACAGGCCTTTTTTTT. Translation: CSVDGGTGLFF. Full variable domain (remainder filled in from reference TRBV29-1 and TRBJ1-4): SAVISQKPSRDICQRGTSLTIQCQVDSQVTMMFWYRQQPGQSLTLIATANQGSEATYESGFVIDKFPISRPNLTFSTLTVSNMSPEDSSIYLCSVDGGTGLFFGSGTQLSVL.

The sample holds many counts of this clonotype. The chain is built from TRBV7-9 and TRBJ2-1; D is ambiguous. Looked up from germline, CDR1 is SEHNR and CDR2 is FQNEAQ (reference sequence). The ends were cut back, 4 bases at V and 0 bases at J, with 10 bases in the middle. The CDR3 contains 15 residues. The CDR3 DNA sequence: TGTGCCAGCAGCTACAGCTCTCACTCCTACAATGAGCAGTTCTTC. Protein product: CASSYSSHSYNEQFF.

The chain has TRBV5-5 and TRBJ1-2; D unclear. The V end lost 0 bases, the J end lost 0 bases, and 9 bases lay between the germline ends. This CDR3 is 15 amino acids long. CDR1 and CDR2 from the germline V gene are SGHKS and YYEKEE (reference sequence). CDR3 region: CASSLGLTSNYGYTF. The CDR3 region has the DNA TGTGCCAGCAGCTTGGGCCTAACCTCTAACTATGGCTACACCTTC.

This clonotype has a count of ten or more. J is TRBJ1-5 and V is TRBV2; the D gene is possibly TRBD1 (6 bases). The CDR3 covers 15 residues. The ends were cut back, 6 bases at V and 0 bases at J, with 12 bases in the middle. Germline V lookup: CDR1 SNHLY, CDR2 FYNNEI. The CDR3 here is CASRANRDSNQPQHF. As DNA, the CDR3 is TGTGCCAGCAGGGCTAACAGGGATAGCAATCAGCCCCAGCATTTT.

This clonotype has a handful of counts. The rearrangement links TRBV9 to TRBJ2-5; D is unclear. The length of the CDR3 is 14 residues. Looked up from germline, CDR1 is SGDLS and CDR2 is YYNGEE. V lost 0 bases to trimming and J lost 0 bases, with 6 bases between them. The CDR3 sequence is CASSVEGYQETQYF. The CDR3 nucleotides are TGTGCCAGCAGCGTAGAGGGTTACCAAGAGACCCAGTACTTC.

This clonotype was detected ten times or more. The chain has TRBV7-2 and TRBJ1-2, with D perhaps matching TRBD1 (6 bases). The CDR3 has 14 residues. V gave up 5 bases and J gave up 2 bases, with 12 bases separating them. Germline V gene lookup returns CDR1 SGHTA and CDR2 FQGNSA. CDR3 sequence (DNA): TGTGCCAGCAGCCCCTCAGGGGCAAACTATGGCTACACCTTC. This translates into CASSPSGANYGYTF.

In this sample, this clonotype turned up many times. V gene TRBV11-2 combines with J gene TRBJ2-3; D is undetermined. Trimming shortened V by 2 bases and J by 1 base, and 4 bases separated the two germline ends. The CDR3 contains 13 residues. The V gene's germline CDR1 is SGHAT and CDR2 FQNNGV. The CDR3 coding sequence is TGTGCCAGCAGCTTACCCGGCACAGATACGCAGTATTTT. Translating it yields CASSLPGTDTQYF.

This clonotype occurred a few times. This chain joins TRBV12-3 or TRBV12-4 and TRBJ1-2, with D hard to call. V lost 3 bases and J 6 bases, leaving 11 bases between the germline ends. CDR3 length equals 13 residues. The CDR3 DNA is TGTGCCAGCAGTTTTCGGCTAGGAGATGGCTACACCTTC. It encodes CASSFRLGDGYTF.

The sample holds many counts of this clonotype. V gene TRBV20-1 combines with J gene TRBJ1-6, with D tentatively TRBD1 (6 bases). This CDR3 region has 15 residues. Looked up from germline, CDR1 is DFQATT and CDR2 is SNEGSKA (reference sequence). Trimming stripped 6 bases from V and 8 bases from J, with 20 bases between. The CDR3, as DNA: TGCAGTGCGCGTCGGGGGGGCCGGTTCGATTCACCCCTCCACTTT. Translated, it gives CSARRGGRFDSPLHF.

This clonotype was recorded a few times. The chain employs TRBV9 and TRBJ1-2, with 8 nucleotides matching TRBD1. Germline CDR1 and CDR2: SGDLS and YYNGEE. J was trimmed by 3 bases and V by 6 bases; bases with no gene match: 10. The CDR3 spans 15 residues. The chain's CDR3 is CASTTMTGVDYGYTF. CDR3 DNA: TGTGCCAGCACCACAATGACAGGGGTTGACTATGGCTACACCTTC.

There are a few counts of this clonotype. The chain's CDR3 is CASSLIEGPRFGLAGEETQYF. The CDR3 DNA sequence: TGTGCCAGCAGCTTAATTGAGGGGCCTCGTTTCGGACTAGCGGGAGAGGAGACCCAGTACTTC. The rearrangement links TRBV7-6 to TRBJ2-5; 13 bases agree with TRBD2. This CDR3 region has 21 residues. V lost 2 bases, J lost 5 bases, and 20 bases stayed unmatched. Germline values: CDR1 SGHVS, CDR2 FNYEAQ.

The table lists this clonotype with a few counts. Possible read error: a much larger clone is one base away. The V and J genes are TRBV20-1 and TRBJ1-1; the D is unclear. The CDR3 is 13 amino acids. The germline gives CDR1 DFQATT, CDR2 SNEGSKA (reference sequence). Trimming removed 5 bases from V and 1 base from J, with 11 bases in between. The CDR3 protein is CSALGSGNTEAFF. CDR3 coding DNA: TGCAGTGCTCTCGGATCGGGGAACACTGAAGCTTTCTTT.